The sequence of this TCR beta chain was determined in a study of cytomegalovirus exposure and HLA in healthy donors. On this clone itself: Its target is unknown.

Whole-study results and caveats: Sequencing had likely introduced a cluster of highly shared sequence variants as an artifact. HLA alleles showed associations with 15,000 to 20,000 TCR beta sequences in a later analysis, at a 0.05 false discovery rate.

PCR used 60 Vbeta primers and 13 Jbeta primers. Sequencing was performed with immunoSEQ multiplex PCR; in TCRdb, only in-frame clones are kept and a portion is missing. The sample records about 160,000 clones, about 80% being singletons. CDR1 LGHNA and CDR2 YSLEER come from the germline V gene. The J segment lost 10 bases and the V segment lost 0 bases, leaving 5 bases of the junction unmatched. The CDR3 extends over 16 amino acids. The J gene is TRBJ2-1, the V gene TRBV4-3; 14 nucleotides agree with TRBD2. The specimen sequenced was PBMCs. This TCR came from a young man in good health and CMV-seropositive. CDR3 amino acids: CASSQEVGTSGGEQFF. The CDR3 nucleotides read TGCGCCAGCAGCCAAGAGGTCGGGACTAGCGGGGGAGAGCAGTTCTTC.